Listed below are T cell receptor beta chains from one sample, sequenced in a study of beta chain features in type 1 diabetes. The assay was immunoSEQ multiplex PCR, and TCRdb's table has in-frame clones only and misses some. This sample has around 500,000 clones; 10% to 12% occur once, and the top ten carry more than 0.045%. Material: naive CD4+ T cells from blood. The receptor source for this set is a woman in her late teens or twenties in good health. CDR3s include the opening cysteine and the closing phenylalanine or tryptophan. The order of the fields is clone size, D gene, V gene, J gene, CDR3 DNA, CDR3 protein. D genes are given only for firm matches. Expanded clones are given a class, and other clones once, few, many or no size at all.

>few|.|TRBV29-1|TRBJ2-1
TGCAGCGTTGGCAGGGGAAGCTCCTACAATGAGCAGTTCTTC
CSVGRGSSYNEQFF
>.|.|TRBV7-2|TRBJ1-5
TGTGCCAGCAGCTCCAATCGGGGTCAGCCCCAGCATTTT
CASSSNRGQPQHF
>few|.|TRBV6-1|TRBJ2-7
TGTGCCAGCAACCAACACTACGGAACAAATCCGTACTTC
CASNQHYGTNPYF
>.|TRBD1|TRBV4-2|TRBJ2-7
TGTGCCAGCAGCCAAGTAAAGGTGGTGACAGGGGCCCACGAGCAGTACTTC
CASSQVKVVTGAHEQYF
>.|TRBD2|TRBV10-3|TRBJ2-5
TGTGCCATCAGTGAGGGGCAGCGGGAGAGTTTGGAGACCCAGTACTTC
CAISEGQRESLETQYF
>few|.|TRBV7-7|TRBJ2-3
TGTGCCAGCAGCCAAGACCAGGGAGGTACAGATACGCAGTATTTT
CASSQDQGGTDTQYF
>.|.|TRBV7-2|TRBJ1-4
TGTGCCAGCAGCTTACACGGGAGGGCGGAAAAACTGTTTTTT
CASSLHGRAEKLFF
>few|.|TRBV7-6|TRBJ2-3
TGTGCCAGCAGCAGGGGACTTAGGGCGGATACGCAGTATTTT
CASSRGLRADTQYF
>.|.|TRBV5-1|TRBJ1-4
TGCGCCAGCAGAATCAAGGGAGCAACTAATGAAAAACTGTTTTTT
CASRIKGATNEKLFF
>.|TRBD2|TRBV5-4|TRBJ2-7
TGTGCCAGCAGCACGGGACTAGCGGGAGGTTCCTACGAGCAGTACTTC
CASSTGLAGGSYEQYF
>few|.|TRBV29-1|TRBJ2-1
TGCAGCGTTCGTGCTCCCATCTCCTACAATGAGCAGTTCTTC
CSVRAPISYNEQFF
>.|TRBD1|TRBV4-3|TRBJ1-3
TGCGCCAGCAGCCGAGGCAGGGGGTCTGGAAACACCATATATTTT
CASSRGRGSGNTIYF
>few|.|TRBV29-1|TRBJ1-1
TGCAGCGTTGTTGGACAGATGAACACTGAAGCTTTCTTT
CSVVGQMNTEAFF
>.|TRBD1|TRBV30|TRBJ2-7
TGTGCCTGGGGCGGAGCCAGGGGGCACGAGCAGTACTTC
CAWGGARGHEQYF
>.|.|TRBV9|TRBJ2-1
TGTGCCAGCAGCGTAGCTGGGGGTCTTTCCTACAATGAGCAGTTCTTC
CASSVAGGLSYNEQFF
>.|.|TRBV7-2|TRBJ2-3
TGTGCCAGCAGCTTAGAGCTCAGCACAGATACGCAGTATTTT
CASSLELSTDTQYF
>few|.|TRBV27|TRBJ1-2
TGTGCCAGCAGTTTTACAGGTTATAACTATGGCTACACCTTC
CASSFTGYNYGYTF
>.|.|TRBV25-1|TRBJ2-5
TGTGCCAGCAGTGTCCGAGTGATCCTCCAAGAGACCCAGTACTTC
CASSVRVILQETQYF
>few|.|TRBV18|TRBJ2-1
TGTGCCAGCTCACCAAGAGGGCAGTTCCTAATGGGGTCTTACAATGAGCAGTTCTTC
CASSPRGQFLMGSYNEQFF
>few|.|TRBV18|TRBJ2-5
TGTGCCAGCTCACCTCCCCTCCGCGAGACCCAGTACTTC
CASSPPLRETQYF
>.|.|TRBV7-9|TRBJ2-6
TGTGCCAGCAGCTTAGGTCAGGGTCGAGATGGGGCCAACGTCCTGACTTTC
CASSLGQGRDGANVLTF
>.|.|TRBV7-3|TRBJ2-1
TGTGCCAGCAGCTTAACTGGCCCCTACAATGAGCAGTTCTTC
CASSLTGPYNEQFF
>few|.|TRBV7-2|TRBJ1-1
TGTGCCAGCAGCCAAGCGGGGTTGAGAACTGAAGCTTTCTTT
CASSQAGLRTEAFF